The clone carrying this T cell receptor (beta chain) was counted many times. The CDR3 totals 13 residues. The V and J ends lost 5 bases and 5 bases respectively, with 15 bases between them. Germline V gene data show CDR1 as DFQATT and CDR2 as SNEGSKA (reference sequence). This sample is part of a study of T cells in Graves' hyperthyroidism and ophthalmopathy. Amplification yielded TCR beta CDR3 regions, with RNA transcripts as the source. HTBI primers were used for first-round RT-PCR of the TCR CDR3. TCRdb re-called the multiplex PCR reads with MiXCR, one entry per CDR3 protein. Of approximately 200,000 distinct CDR3 sequences listed, approximately 20% are singletons.

The sequence was collected from a man aged 40-49 years with Graves' hyperthyroidism. The sample consisted of blood. The chain joins TRBV20-1 to TRBJ1-2; tentatively, D is TRBD1 (6 bases). The CDR3 spells CSAPTRGLYGYTF. DNA of the CDR3: TGCAGTGCTCCTACCAGGGGTCTATATGGCTACACCTTC.